The rows below give T cell receptor beta chains drawn from one sample of a study of CXCR3-negative and CXCR3-positive naive CD8 T cells. TCRdb processed the 5' RACE reads again and assigns one entry to each CDR3 protein, with no DNA. Recorded for this sample: 120,000 to 150,000 distinct CDR3 sequences. Material: naive CXCR3+ CD8+ T cells from blood. These receptors were obtained from a human donor in good health. Some clones in this sample may be carry-over from other donors' samples. CDR3s include the opening cysteine and the closing phenylalanine or tryptophan.

TRBJ2-3 | TRBV5-5 | CASRGGGGADTQYF
TRBJ2-7 | TRBV15 | CATSLFFVAGDHEQYF
TRBJ1-6 | TRBV12-5 | CASGLGGYSPLHF
TRBJ2-7 | TRBV27 | CASSFGGSTYEQYF
TRBJ1-1 | TRBV9 | CASSTQTDTEAFF
TRBJ2-1 | TRBV7-3 | CASSSPDTHSYNEQFF
TRBJ2-7 | TRBV18 | CASSLPGSHEQYF
TRBJ2-7 | TRBV20-1 | CSAPLDRATHEQYF
TRBJ1-5 | TRBV20-1 | CSARDGDQPQHF
TRBJ2-1 | TRBV12-3/TRBV12-4 | CASSPLGTSGYNEQFF
TRBJ2-3 | TRBV20-1 | CSARDRYTSTDTQYF
TRBJ2-2 | TRBV29-1 | CSVQQGPSNTGELFF
TRBJ2-1 | TRBV7-9 | CASSLTLGPGYNEQFF
TRBJ2-1 | TRBV25-1 | CASSGSARSEQFF
TRBJ1-1 | TRBV6-1 | CASRISVEAFF
TRBJ2-2 | TRBV2 | CASSGLAGDGTGELFF
TRBJ1-5 | TRBV9 | CASSVGGYSNQPQHF
TRBJ2-5 | TRBV3-1 | CASSHRLAGQETQYF
TRBJ2-4 | TRBV12-3/TRBV12-4 | CASSFFVGGPYGNIQYF
TRBJ2-3 | TRBV3-1 | CASSQGYLLAGGDSTQYF
TRBJ1-2 | TRBV20-1 | CSASEALNYGYTF
TRBJ2-7 | TRBV29-1 | CSVGPQGAEQYF
TRBJ2-6 | TRBV6-5 | CASSPFSAGANVLTF
TRBJ2-5 | TRBV5-1 | CASRHRQATEGTQYF
TRBJ2-1 | TRBV6-2/TRBV6-3 | CASSYEETGYNEQFF
TRBJ2-7 | TRBV12-3/TRBV12-4 | CASSAIGTDYEQYF
TRBJ2-7 | TRBV20-1 | CSARPGTYEQYF
TRBJ2-3 | TRBV7-9 | CASSSAYSGQMLTDTQYF
TRBJ2-7 | TRBV12-3/TRBV12-4 | CASSRGTSGWSSYEQYF